This TCR beta chain comes out of a study of regulatory T cells in long-lasting Graves disease. As for time point: newly diagnosed GD, antithyroid drugs for less than 3 months. Generation of the TCR library employed RNA extracted from PBMCs. From each patient, roughly 9 milliliters of peripheral blood was drawn and collected into an EDTA anticoagulant tube. Germline values: CDR1 SGHRS, CDR2 YFSETQ. The CDR3 contains 18 residues. The junction had 9 bases not matched to a gene; V was cut back by 2 bases and J by 4 bases. Both iRepertoire HTBI primers and Arm-PCR of CDR3 regions were used to build the TCR beta libraries. Authors' analysis steps: Sequenced samples collectively carried under 75 TRBV and 11 to 15 TRBJ segments. MiXCR was run by TCRdb on the multiplex PCR reads, yielding one entry per CDR3 protein. The V and J calls and clone size are TCRdb's, not the authors'. The sample lists about 440,000 distinct CDR3 sequences, about 15% occurring once.

This clonotype was counted between two and nine times. This sample also belongs to another study, concerning T cells in Graves' hyperthyroidism and ophthalmopathy.

The TCR comes from a woman under 40 with Graves disease. The input for sequencing was peripheral blood mononuclear cells (PBMCs), taken at new diagnosis, from a patient treated with antithyroid drugs. This chain connects TRBV5-1 to TRBJ2-3, with TRBD2 matching over 14 bases. The CDR3 DNA sequence: TGCGCCAGCAGCTTAAGACTAGCGGGAGGGCCGGGGGCAGATACGCAGTATTTT. Translation gives CASSLRLAGGPGADTQYF.